The TCR beta chain under discussion was sequenced for a study of human T cells and chemical hapten exposure. This CDR3 spans 14 amino acids. Trimming removed 3 bases from V and 1 base from J, with 9 bases in between. In germline, CDR1 is SGHTA, CDR2 FQGNSA. The time point: pre-sensitization, week 0. Treatment defined: therapeutic diphenylcyclopropenone sensitization with weekly scalp DPC. This clonotype was counted between two and nine times. TCRdb fed the RACE reads into MiXCR, producing one record per CDR3 protein. The repertoire holds roughly 40,000 distinct CDR3 sequences, with around 12% as singletons.

The chain recombines TRBV7-2 with TRBJ1-1, with TRBD1 as a possible D gene (5 bases). This clonotype originated in a woman aged 25 to 39 with alopecia areata. Some clones in this sample may be carry-over from other donors' samples. The sequenced sample was whole blood, obtained in connection with sensitization to the hapten diphenylcyclopropenone (DPC). CDR3 protein: CASSFSQGNTEAFF. In DNA form, the CDR3 reads TGTGCCAGCAGCTTCTCCCAGGGGAACACTGAAGCTTTCTTT.